Included here is one TCR beta chain sequence, with context. Using immunoSEQ multiplex PCR, the repertoire was profiled, and TCRdb retains in-frame clones only, with some absent. Of roughly 260,000 clones listed, 70% to 90% are singletons. The data are from a study of blood T cell repertoires in COVID-19. The sample taken for sequencing was PBMCs or T cells enriched from blood (not recorded which). This receptor was obtained from a woman between 45 and 60 years old who had recovered from COVID-19.

The CDR3 region is CASRTTGQGNTEAFF. CDR3 in DNA: TGTGCCAGCAGGACAACCGGACAGGGGAACACTGAAGCTTTCTTT. The V and J genes are TRBV11-2 and TRBJ1-1, with 8 bases fitting TRBD1. Germline V gives CDR1 SGHAT, CDR2 FQNNGV. J was trimmed by 1 base and V by 6 bases; bases with no gene match: 7. This CDR3 contains 15 residues.